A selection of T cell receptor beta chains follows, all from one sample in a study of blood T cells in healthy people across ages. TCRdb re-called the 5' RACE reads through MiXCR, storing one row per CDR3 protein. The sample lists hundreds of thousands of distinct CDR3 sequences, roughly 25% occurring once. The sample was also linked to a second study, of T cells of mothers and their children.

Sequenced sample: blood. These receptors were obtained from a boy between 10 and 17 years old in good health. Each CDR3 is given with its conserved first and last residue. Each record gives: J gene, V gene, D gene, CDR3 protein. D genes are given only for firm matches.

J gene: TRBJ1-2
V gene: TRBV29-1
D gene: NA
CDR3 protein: CSDLGVSNYGYTF

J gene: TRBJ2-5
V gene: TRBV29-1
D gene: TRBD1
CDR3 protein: CSAPWTGTMETQYF

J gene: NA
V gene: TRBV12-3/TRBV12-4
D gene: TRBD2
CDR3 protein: CASSLSGAKPYEQYF

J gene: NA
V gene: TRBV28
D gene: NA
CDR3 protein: CASSNSGPYEQYF

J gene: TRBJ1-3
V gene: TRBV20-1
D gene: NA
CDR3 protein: CSASPGLLGNTIYF

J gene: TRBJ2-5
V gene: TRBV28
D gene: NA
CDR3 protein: CASSQVQEAETQYF

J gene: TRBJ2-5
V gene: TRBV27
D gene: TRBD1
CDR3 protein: CASGGQGVETQYF

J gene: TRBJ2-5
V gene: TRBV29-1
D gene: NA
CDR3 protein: CSGSPRLALETQYF

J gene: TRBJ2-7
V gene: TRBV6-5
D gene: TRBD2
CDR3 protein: CASLAGVLYEQYF

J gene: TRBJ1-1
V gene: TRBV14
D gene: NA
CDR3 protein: CASSLGLPSVMNTEAFF

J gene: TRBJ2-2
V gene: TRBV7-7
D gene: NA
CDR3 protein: CASTGPHTGELFF

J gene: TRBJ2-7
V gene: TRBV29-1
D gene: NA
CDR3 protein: CSVYRDNSYEQYF

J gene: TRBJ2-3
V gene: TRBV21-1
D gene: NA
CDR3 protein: CASSKGQGPDTQYF

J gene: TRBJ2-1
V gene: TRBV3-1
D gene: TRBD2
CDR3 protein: CASSQSRLAGTYNEQFF

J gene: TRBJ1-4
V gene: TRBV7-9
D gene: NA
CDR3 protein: CASSLSGGGGEKLFF

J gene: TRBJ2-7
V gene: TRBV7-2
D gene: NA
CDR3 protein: CASGNTVDEQYF

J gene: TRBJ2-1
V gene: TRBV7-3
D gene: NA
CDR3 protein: CASSPFGRDEQFF

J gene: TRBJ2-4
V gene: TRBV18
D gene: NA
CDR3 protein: CASSPPIGPGNIQYF